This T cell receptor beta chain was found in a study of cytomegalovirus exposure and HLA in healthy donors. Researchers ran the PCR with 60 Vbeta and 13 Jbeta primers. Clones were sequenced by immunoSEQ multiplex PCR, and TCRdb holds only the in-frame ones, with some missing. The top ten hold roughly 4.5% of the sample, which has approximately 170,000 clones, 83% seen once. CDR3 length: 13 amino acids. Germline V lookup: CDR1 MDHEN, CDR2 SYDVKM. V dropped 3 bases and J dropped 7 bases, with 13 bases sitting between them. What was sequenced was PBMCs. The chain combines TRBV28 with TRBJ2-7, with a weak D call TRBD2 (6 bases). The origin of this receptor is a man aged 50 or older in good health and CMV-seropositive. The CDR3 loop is CASSFAQAGEQYF. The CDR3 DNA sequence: TGTGCCAGCAGTTTCGCGCAGGCGGGGGAGCAGTACTTC. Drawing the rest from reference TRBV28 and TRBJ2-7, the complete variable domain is DVKVTQSSRYLVKRTGEKVFLECVQDMDHENMFWYRQDPGLGLRLIYFSYDVKMKEKGDIPEGYSVSREKKERFSLILESASTNQTSMYLCASSFAQAGEQYFGPGTRLTVT.